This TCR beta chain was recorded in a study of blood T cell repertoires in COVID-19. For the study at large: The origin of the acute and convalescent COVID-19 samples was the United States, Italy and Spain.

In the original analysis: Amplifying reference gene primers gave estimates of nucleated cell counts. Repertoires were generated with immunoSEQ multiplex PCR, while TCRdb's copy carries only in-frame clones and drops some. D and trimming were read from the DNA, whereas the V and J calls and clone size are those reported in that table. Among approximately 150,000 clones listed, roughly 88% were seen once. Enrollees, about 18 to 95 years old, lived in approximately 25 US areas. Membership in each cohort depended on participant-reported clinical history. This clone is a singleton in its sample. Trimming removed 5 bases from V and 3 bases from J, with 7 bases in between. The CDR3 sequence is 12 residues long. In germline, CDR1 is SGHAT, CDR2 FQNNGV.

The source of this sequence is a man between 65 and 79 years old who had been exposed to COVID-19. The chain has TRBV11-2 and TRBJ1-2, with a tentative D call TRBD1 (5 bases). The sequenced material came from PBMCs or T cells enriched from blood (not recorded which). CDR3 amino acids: CASSGGDYGYTF. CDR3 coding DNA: TGTGCCAGCAGCGGGGGGGACTATGGCTACACCTTC.